This T cell receptor beta chain stems from a study of CD8+CD57+ T cells in acquired aplastic anemia. As to this clonotype: Its specificity is not known.

Whole-study findings and limits: Levels of CD8+ Simpson's diversity were not significantly distinct in patients versus controls.

All patients picked for sequencing had shown, by flow cytometry, an expansion of CD8+CD57+ cells. Profiling that covered TCR beta VDJ and CDR3 relied on genomic DNA as its template. TCRdb reanalysed the reads using MiXCR and keeps one entry per CDR3 protein. Here the sample spans tens of thousands of distinct CDR3 sequences, under 80% being singletons. This CDR3 is 10 amino acids long. Germline CDR1 reads SQVTM; CDR2 reads ANQGSEA. V trimming: 6 bases; J trimming: 6 bases; junction bases outside the gene matches: 1. The sample consisted of sorted CD4+, CD8+, or CD8+CD57+ T cells (not recorded which) from PBMCs. The receptor was derived from a human donor with aplastic anemia. V is TRBV29-1 and J is TRBJ1-2, with TRBD1 matching 7 bases. The CDR3 DNA reads TGCAGCGTCGGGACAGATGGCTACACCTTC. Residues: CSVGTDGYTF.